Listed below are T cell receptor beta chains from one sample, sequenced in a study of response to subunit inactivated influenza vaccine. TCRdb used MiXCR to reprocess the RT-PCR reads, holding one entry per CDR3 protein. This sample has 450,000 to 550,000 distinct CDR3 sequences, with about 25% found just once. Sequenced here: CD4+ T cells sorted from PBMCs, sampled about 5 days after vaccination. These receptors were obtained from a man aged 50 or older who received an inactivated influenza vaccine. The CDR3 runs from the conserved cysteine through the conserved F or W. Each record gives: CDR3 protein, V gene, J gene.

CASSDGRRNYGYTF	TRBV10-2	TRBJ1-2
CASSLGMTGGFGEQFF	TRBV5-6	TRBJ2-1
CASSQAAEAFF	TRBV3-1	TRBJ1-1
CASSLDQGNYEQYF	TRBV5-1	TRBJ2-7
CASSLAGGLVRTDTQYF	TRBV7-2	TRBJ2-3
CASSFPGTTQETQYF	TRBV11-2	TRBJ2-5
CASSQGSYWANVLTF	TRBV14	TRBJ2-6
CASSLVAGKVFYGYTF	TRBV11-2	TRBJ1-2
CSANGEGTDTQYF	TRBV20-1	TRBJ2-3
CASSVTSTDTQYF	TRBV9	TRBJ2-3
CASSYFQDNEQFF	TRBV6-6	TRBJ2-1
CASSYMGVGELFF	TRBV6-2/TRBV6-3	TRBJ2-2
CSARGDRGYGYTF	TRBV20-1	TRBJ1-2
CASSLNGEKLFF	TRBV5-4	TRBJ1-4
CAWSNSGGPDTQYF	TRBV30	TRBJ2-3
CASSSPTGYRNTIYF	TRBV28	TRBJ1-3
CASSYRRDRGIRSSYEQYF	TRBV6-5	TRBJ2-7
CAISDLNTDTQYF	TRBV10-3	TRBJ2-3
CASSLSAATGYNEQFF	TRBV7-8	TRBJ2-1
CAISHTDTQYF	TRBV10-3	TRBJ2-3
CATSSRTGIDEQFF	TRBV15	TRBJ2-1
CATSRDTAIRYRNEQFF	TRBV15	TRBJ2-1
CASSQDLVFRYEQYF	TRBV3-1	TRBJ2-7
CASSWTWTTGDYGYTF	TRBV5-1	TRBJ1-2